This T cell receptor (beta chain) originates from a study of CD8+ T cells in alopecia areata. For the study at large: At a dose of 5 to 10 mg twice daily, oral tofacitinib was given to treated patients.

Study-wide points: Association of baseline CD8+ expansion with response is uncertain owing to one nonresponder. The study found that many expanded lesional clones persisted in scalp and blood during tofacitinib.

Treatment here: oral pan-JAK inhibitor, 5-10 mg twice daily. Investigators sorted PBMCs to obtain both CD4+ and CD8+ T cells. In regard to this clone: Its cognate antigen is unknown.

There are 14 residues in the CDR3. Germline values: CDR1 SNHLY, CDR2 FYNNEI. V gave up 2 bases and J gave up 1 base, with 5 bases separating them. RNA was extracted and reverse transcribed into cDNA as the sequencing template. TCRdb keeps only in-frame clones here, not all; method: immunoSEQ multiplex PCR. Here the sample spans 170,000 or so clones, around 58% being singletons. The source of this sequence is a human donor with alopecia areata. This specimen was CD8+ T cells sorted from blood, taken at week 24, from a patient treated with tofacitinib. The V gene is TRBV2, the J gene TRBJ1-4; D perhaps matches TRBD1 (5 bases). The CDR3 bases are TGTGCCAGCAGTGAACAGGGAACTAATGAAAAACTGTTTTTT. It translates to CASSEQGTNEKLFF.